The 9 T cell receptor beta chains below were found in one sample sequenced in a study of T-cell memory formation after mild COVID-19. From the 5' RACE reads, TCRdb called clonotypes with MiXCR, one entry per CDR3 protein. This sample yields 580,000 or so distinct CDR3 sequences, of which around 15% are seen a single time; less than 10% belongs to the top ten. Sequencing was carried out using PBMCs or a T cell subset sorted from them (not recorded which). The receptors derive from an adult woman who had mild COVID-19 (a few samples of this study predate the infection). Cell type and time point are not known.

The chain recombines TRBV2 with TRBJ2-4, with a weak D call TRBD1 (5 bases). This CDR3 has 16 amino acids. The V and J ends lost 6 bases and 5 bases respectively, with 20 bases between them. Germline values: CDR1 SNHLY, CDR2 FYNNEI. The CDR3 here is CASRERQTGRENIQYF. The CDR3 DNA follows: TGTGCCAGCAGGGAACGACAGACCGGCCGGGAAAACATTCAGTACTTC.

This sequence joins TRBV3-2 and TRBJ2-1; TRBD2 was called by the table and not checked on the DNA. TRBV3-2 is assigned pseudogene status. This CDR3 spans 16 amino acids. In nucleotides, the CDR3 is TGTGCCAGCAGCCCCACCCTAGCGGGCCCCTACAATGAGCAGTTCTTC. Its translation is CASSPTLAGPYNEQFF.

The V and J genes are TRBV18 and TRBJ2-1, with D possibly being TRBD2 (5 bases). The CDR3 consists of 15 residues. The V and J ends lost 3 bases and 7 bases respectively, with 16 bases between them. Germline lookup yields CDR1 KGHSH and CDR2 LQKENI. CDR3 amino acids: CASSPERLLKNEQFF. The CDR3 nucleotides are TGTGCCAGCTCACCGGAGCGGCTCCTGAAAAATGAGCAGTTCTTC.

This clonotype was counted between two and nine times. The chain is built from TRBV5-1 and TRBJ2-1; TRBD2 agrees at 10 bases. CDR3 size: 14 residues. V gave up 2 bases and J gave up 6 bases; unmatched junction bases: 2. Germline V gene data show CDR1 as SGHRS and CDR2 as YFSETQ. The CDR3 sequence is CASSFTSGVNEQFF. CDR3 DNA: TGCGCCAGCAGCTTTACTAGCGGGGTCAATGAGCAGTTCTTC. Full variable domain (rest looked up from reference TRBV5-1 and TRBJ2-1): KAGVTQTPRYLIKTRGQQVTLSCSPISGHRSVSWYQQTPGQGLQFLFEYFSETQRNKGNFPGRFSGRQFSNSRSEMNVSTLELGDSALYLCASSFTSGVNEQFFGPGTRLTVL.

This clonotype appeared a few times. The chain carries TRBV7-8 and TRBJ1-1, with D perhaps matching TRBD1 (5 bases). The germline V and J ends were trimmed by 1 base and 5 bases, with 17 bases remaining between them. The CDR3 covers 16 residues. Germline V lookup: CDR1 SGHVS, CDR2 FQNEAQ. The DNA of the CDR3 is TGTGCCAGCAGCTTAGAGTCAGCCATCGGGGGGACTGAAGCTTTCTTT. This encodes CASSLESAIGGTEAFF.

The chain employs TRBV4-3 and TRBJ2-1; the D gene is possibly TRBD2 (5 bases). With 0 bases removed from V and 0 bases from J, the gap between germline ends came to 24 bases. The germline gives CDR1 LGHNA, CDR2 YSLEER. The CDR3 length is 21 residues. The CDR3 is CASSQDQALAQEFSSYNEQFF. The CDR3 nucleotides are TGCGCCAGCAGCCAAGATCAGGCCCTAGCACAAGAATTCAGCTCCTACAATGAGCAGTTCTTC.

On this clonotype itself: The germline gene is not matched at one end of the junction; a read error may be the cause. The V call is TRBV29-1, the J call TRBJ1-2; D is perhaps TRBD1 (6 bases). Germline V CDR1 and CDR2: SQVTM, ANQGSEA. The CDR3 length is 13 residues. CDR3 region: CSALTGSGQKNHF. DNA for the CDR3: TGCAGCGCCTTGACAGGCTCGGGTCAGAAAAACCACTTC. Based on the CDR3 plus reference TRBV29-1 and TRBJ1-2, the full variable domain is SAVISQKPSRDICQRGTSLTIQCQVDSQVTMMFWYRQQPGQSLTLIATANQGSEATYESGFVIDKFPISRPNLTFSTLTVSNMSPEDSSIYLCSALTGSGQKNHFGSGTRLTVV.

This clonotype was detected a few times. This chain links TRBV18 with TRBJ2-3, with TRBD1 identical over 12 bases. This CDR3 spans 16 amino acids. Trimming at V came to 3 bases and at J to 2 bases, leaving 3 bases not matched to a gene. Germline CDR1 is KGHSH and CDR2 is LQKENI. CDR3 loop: CASSPGTGGFTDTQYF. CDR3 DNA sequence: TGTGCCAGCTCACCCGGGACAGGGGGCTTCACAGATACGCAGTATTTT.

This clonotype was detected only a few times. The CDR3 loop is CSARAGVRADTQYF. CDR3 bases: TGCAGTGCTAGAGCGGGGGTGAGGGCAGATACGCAGTATTTT. The chain links TRBV20-1 to TRBJ2-3, with D possibly being TRBD2 (6 bases). With 1 base removed from V and 4 bases from J, the gap between germline ends came to 12 bases. Germline CDR1 reads DFQATT; CDR2 reads SNEGSKA (reference sequence). This CDR3 is 14 amino acids long.